The present entry profiles one TCR beta chain with its context. Germline V gene lookup returns CDR1 MNHEY and CDR2 SMNVEV (reference sequence). This CDR3 spans 16 amino acids. These data are taken from a study of T cells expressing NK-cell markers. 5'RACE template switching built TCR beta cDNA with unique molecular identifiers. TCRdb reprocessed the 5' RACE reads and reports one entry per CDR3 protein, with no DNA. The sample has about 460,000 distinct CDR3 sequences. The chain employs TRBV27 and TRBJ1-5; lacking DNA, the TRBD1 call made by TCRdb goes unchecked. The sample comprised blood T cells: a sorted CD56 or NKG2C T cell subset, CD4+ or CD8+ T cells, or bulk PBMC T cells (not recorded which). This receptor was identified in a woman aged 50 to 60 in good health. This CDR3 is CASSLEPPRPNQPQHF.